The 10 T cell receptor beta chains listed next were all sequenced from one sample in a study of CD8+ T cells in alopecia areata. Isolated RNA was reverse transcribed into cDNA used as the sequencing template. TCRdb's copy holds only in-frame clones and misses some; the assay was immunoSEQ multiplex PCR. The sample yields some 110,000 clones, without any singletons. The specimen sequenced was lesional skin. The source of these receptors is a C3H/HeJ mouse with alopecia areata. This line is of MHC haplotype H2-k.

This clone was counted between two and nine times. Mouse names are used for the genes. The read terminates 4 residues ahead of where the CDR3 ends, so the germline J gene completes it. This sequence joins TRBV19 and TRBJ2-1; D not resolved. Germline CDR1 is FNHDT and CDR2 is SITEND (reference sequence). The CDR3 spans 11 residues. V was clipped by 6 bases and J by 4 bases, with 5 bases between them. The DNA read from the CDR3 is TGTGCCAGCACCCAATATGCT. Its protein is CASTQYA. Given in full, the CDR3 is CASTQYAEQFF.

This clone has only a few counts. Genes and germline are mouse. Read data end 4 residues before the CDR3 end; the end is taken from the germline J gene. The rearrangement uses TRBV16 and TRBJ1-1; the match to TRBD1 covers 11 bases. Germline V gene lookup returns CDR1 SGHSA and CDR2 FRNQAP. Unmatched junction bases numbered 2, after V lost 4 bases and J lost 1 base. The CDR3 length is 15 residues. CDR3 amino acids: CASSWDRGKNTEVFF. The sequenced CDR3 bases are TGTGCAAGCAGCTGGGACAGGGGGAAAAACACA.

In its sample, this clone was seen many times. Gene names and germline refer to mouse. The read comes to an end 4 residues before the CDR3 does, leaving the germline J gene to fill in the end. This chain joins TRBV13-3 and TRBJ2-1, with 9 bases aligning to TRBD1. The CDR3 has 14 residues. Germline CDR1 reads NNHDY; CDR2 reads SYVADS. The covered CDR3 bases are TGTGCCAGCAGTCCGGGACAGGGAAGAGCT. Translated: CASSPGQGRA. From start to end, the CDR3 is CASSPGQGRAEQFF.

Only a few counts were recorded for this clone. The translated DNA and TCRdb's protein are not identical at residue 14; the protein here was translated from the DNA. Mouse gene names and germline throughout. The CDR3 goes on 3 residues after the read ends, and that part is filled in from the germline J gene. The V and J genes are TRBV13-3 and TRBJ1-6; 7 positions match TRBD1. TRBJ1-6 belongs to the ORF category, with a function that is uncertain. Losses at the gene ends were 2 bases for V and 6 bases for J; bases not matched to a gene: 11. The CDR3 has 17 residues. Germline V gene data show CDR1 as NNHDY and CDR2 as SYVADS. CDR3 residues: CASSEKGARVGNSPLYF. The part of the CDR3 DNA that was read is TGTGCCAGCAGTGAAAAGGGGGCGCGGGTGGGTAATTCGCCC.

As concerns this clone: The protein here is the DNA translation, as the TCRdb protein differs from it at residue 13. Mouse germline and gene names are used. The DNA ends 3 residues before the CDR3 does, and the rest of the CDR3 is filled in from the germline J gene. The V call is TRBV13-3, the J call TRBJ1-3, with 9 bases fitting TRBD1. The J segment lost 3 bases and the V segment lost 1 base, leaving 5 bases of the junction unmatched. Germline values: CDR1 NNHDY, CDR2 SYVADS. The CDR3 covers 16 residues. The sequenced CDR3 bases are TGTGCCAGCAGTGATTTTGACAGGGGGGATGGAAATACG. Translated, it gives CASSDFDRGDGNT. Given in full, the CDR3 is CASSDFDRGDGNTLYF.

This clone was seen only a few times. Gene names follow the mouse nomenclature. This same CDR3 is encoded by further DNA sequences in the sample. The sequenced CDR3 bases are TGTGCCAGCCTTGGGGGGTAT. This gives the protein CASLGGY. The full CDR3 protein reads CASLGGYEQYF. V gene TRBV13-3 combines with J gene TRBJ2-7; 7 bases are a match to TRBD2. The read stops 4 residues short of the end of the CDR3; the missing end is completed from the germline J gene. This CDR3 has 11 residues. The V gene's germline CDR1 is NNHDY and CDR2 SYVADS.

Comments on this clone: All gene names here are mouse names. The read ends 4 residues before the CDR3 terminus; that terminus is restored from the germline J gene. The V gene is TRBV17, the J gene TRBJ2-1, with 7 bases fitting TRBD2. CDR1 is MNHDT and CDR2 is YYDKIL in the germline V gene. J gave up 6 bases and V 0 bases, and 5 bases lay outside the gene matches. The CDR3 contains 15 residues. The CDR3 bases that were read are TGTGCTAGCAGTAGAGAATGGGGGGAAGGTGCT. Its protein is CASSREWGEGA. The CDR3 as a whole reads CASSREWGEGAEQFF.

This clone appeared a few times. Gene names are the mouse ones. The CDR3 end falls 4 residues outside the read, so it is completed with the germline J gene. The rearrangement joins TRBV13-3 to TRBJ2-5; 7 bases match TRBD1. In germline, CDR1 is NNHDY, CDR2 SYVADS. The CDR3 loop spans 14 amino acids. CDR3 residues: CASSDRGMGDTQYF. The sequenced CDR3 bases are TGTGCCAGCAGTGACAGGGGGATGGGGGAC.

Only a few counts were recorded for this clone. Gene names and germline match the mouse. The read is 4 residues too short to cover the CDR3 end, so that end is filled in from the germline J gene. The chain joins TRBV13-3 to TRBJ2-5; TRBD1 matches at 8 bases. Germline lookup yields CDR1 NNHDY and CDR2 SYVADS. The CDR3 runs to 16 residues. V shed 0 bases and J 2 bases; nucleotides not matched to a gene: 5. CDR3 DNA, as far as it was read: TGTGCCAGCAGTGATGAAGGACAGGGCCTCCAAGAC. Amino acids: CASSDEGQGLQD. The entire CDR3 reads CASSDEGQGLQDTQYF.

As concerns this clone: Gene names follow the mouse nomenclature. With the read ending 4 residues before the CDR3 end, the germline J gene is used to fill in that end. The chain couples TRBV17 to TRBJ2-3, with D possibly matching TRBD1 (6 bases). The CDR3 totals 13 residues. The germline CDR1 and CDR2 sequences are MNHDT and YYDKIL. Between the trimmed V and J ends, which lost 6 bases and 3 bases, there was a span of 10 bases. CDR3: CASRTGTAETLYF. The CDR3 bases that were read are TGTGCTAGCAGAACCGGGACAGCAGAA. The full variable domain, with the rest looked up from reference TRBV17 and TRBJ2-3, is DTTVKQNPRYKLARVGKPVNLICSQTMNHDTMYWYQKKPNQAPKLLLFYYDKILNREADTFEKFQSSRPNNSFCSLYIGSAGLEYSAMYLCASRTGTAETLYFGSGTRLTVL.